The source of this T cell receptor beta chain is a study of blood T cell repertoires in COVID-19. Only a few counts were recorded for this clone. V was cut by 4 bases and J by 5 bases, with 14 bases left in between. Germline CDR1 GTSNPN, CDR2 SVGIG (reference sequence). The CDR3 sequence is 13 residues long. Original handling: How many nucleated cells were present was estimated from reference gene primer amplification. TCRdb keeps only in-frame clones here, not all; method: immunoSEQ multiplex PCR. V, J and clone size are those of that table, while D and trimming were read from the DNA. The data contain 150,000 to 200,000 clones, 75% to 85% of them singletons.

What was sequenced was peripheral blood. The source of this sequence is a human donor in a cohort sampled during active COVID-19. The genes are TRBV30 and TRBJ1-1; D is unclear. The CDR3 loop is CAWKLERRTEAFF. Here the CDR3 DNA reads TGTGCCTGGAAGTTGGAGAGACGGACTGAAGCTTTCTTT.